These 22 T cell receptor beta chains originate from one sample sequenced in a study of T cell responses to AZD1222 COVID-19 vaccine. Only in-frame clones appear in the TCRdb table, and some are missing; sequencing was by immunoSEQ multiplex PCR. Here the sample spans around 140,000 clones, 80% to 90% being singletons. This specimen was peripheral blood, taken on day 0 of AZD1222 vaccination. The source of these receptors is an adult in good health.

The rearrangement joins TRBV7-8 to TRBJ2-2, with D tentatively TRBD2 (5 bases). With 4 bases removed from V and 3 bases from J, the gap between germline ends came to 9 bases. Per the germline V gene, CDR1 is SGHVS and CDR2 is FQNEAQ. The CDR3 covers 14 residues. This CDR3 reads CASSYREHTGELFF. In DNA form, the CDR3 reads TGTGCCAGCAGCTACCGGGAACACACCGGGGAGCTGTTTTTT.

This chain uses TRBV19 with TRBJ1-2, with 8 positions matching TRBD1. After removal of 6 bases from V and 1 base from J, the junction contained 7 bases not matched to a gene. The germline V gene encodes CDR1 LNHDA and CDR2 SQIVND (reference sequence). The CDR3 has 15 residues. DNA of the CDR3: TGTGCCAGTAGATCTCCAGGGGGCAATAACTATGGCTACACCTTC. This codes for CASRSPGGNNYGYTF.

This clone has a handful of counts. Here the CDR3 DNA reads TGTGCCAGCAGTTTAGTGGGGCAGGGGACGCAGCCCCAGCATTTT. Protein sequence: CASSLVGQGTQPQHF. The rearrangement joins TRBV27 to TRBJ1-5, with D perhaps TRBD1 (6 bases). The CDR3 has 15 residues. Trimming pared 2 bases from V and 7 bases from J, leaving 15 bases between. Germline loops: CDR1 MNHEY, CDR2 SMNVEV (reference sequence).

In this sample, this clone turned up a few times. The chain joins TRBV2 to TRBJ1-5; D is uncertain. Germline V gene data show CDR1 as SNHLY and CDR2 as FYNNEI. The CDR3 consists of 13 residues. The V gene lost 4 bases and the J gene lost 2 bases, with 6 bases spanning the gap. CDR3 sequence reads: CASSVSGNQPQHF. CDR3 nucleotides: TGTGCCAGCAGTGTGAGTGGCAATCAGCCCCAGCATTTT.

The rearrangement links TRBV5-1 to TRBJ2-7, with TRBD1 identical over 8 bases. The CDR3 spans 14 residues. The junction had 8 bases not matched to a gene; V was cut back by 4 bases and J by 5 bases. The germline V gene has CDR1 SGHRS and CDR2 YFSETQ. Here the CDR3 reads CASSLLQGANEQYF. The CDR3, as DNA: TGCGCCAGCAGCCTACTTCAGGGGGCGAACGAGCAGTACTTC.

The rearrangement uses TRBV12-3 or TRBV12-4 and TRBJ2-1; 7 bases are a match to TRBD2. With 5 bases clipped from V and 15 bases from J, the junction kept 7 bases outside the gene matches. The CDR3 is 11 residues long. CDR3 loop: CASSPGTTLFF. The CDR3 region has the DNA TGTGCCAGCAGTCCCGGGACTACCCTGTTCTTC.

The chain links TRBV28 to TRBJ2-3, with D uncertain. The CDR3 is made up of 12 amino acids. From germline, CDR1 is MDHEN and CDR2 SYDVKM. Trimming stripped 5 bases from V and 0 bases from J, with 3 bases between. CDR3 DNA: TGTGCCAGCAGTACCAGCACAGATACGCAGTATTTT. Amino acids: CASSTSTDTQYF.

The chain combines TRBV10-3 with TRBJ2-1; 7 positions match TRBD1. The CDR3 sequence is 19 residues long. CDR1 and CDR2 from the germline V gene are ENHRY and SYGVKD. V dropped 0 bases and J dropped 0; count of bases not matched to a gene: 11. CDR3 in DNA: TGTGCCATCAGTGAGTCAATGGGACAGAGTACCTACTCCTACAATGAGCAGTTCTTC. Its protein product is CAISESMGQSTYSYNEQFF.

A note on this clone: Other nucleotide sequences in the sample specify the same CDR3. The chain has TRBV30 and TRBJ1-1; D remains ambiguous. V gave up 2 bases and J gave up 4 bases, with 5 bases separating them. CDR1 is GTSNPN and CDR2 is SVGIG in the germline V gene (reference sequence). The CDR3 sequence is 11 residues long. DNA for the CDR3: TGTGCCTGGAGTCGGGGCACTGAAGCTTTCTTT. Translating gives CAWSRGTEAFF.

The chain recombines TRBV15 with TRBJ1-1; possibly TRBD1 for D (5 bases). The CDR3 has 15 residues. V lost 0 bases and J 4 bases, leaving 12 bases between the germline ends. Germline CDR1 and CDR2: LNHNV and YYDKDF (reference sequence). The CDR3 spells CATSRDGLRGTEAFF. The DNA for the CDR3 is TGTGCCACCAGCAGAGATGGGCTTAGGGGCACTGAAGCTTTCTTT. The whole variable domain, remainder taken from reference TRBV15 and TRBJ1-1, is DAMVIQNPRYQVTQFGKPVTLSCSQTLNHNVMYWYQQKSSQAPKLLFHYYDKDFNNEADTPDNFQSRRPNTSFCFLDIRSPGLGDTAMYLCATSRDGLRGTEAFFGQGTRLTVV.

This clone has a handful of counts. The chain employs TRBV11-2 and TRBJ1-1; D is perhaps TRBD1 (6 bases). Germline V gene data show CDR1 as SGHAT and CDR2 as FQNNGV. The CDR3 consists of 14 residues. Trimming removed 1 base from V and 6 bases from J, with 12 bases in between. For the CDR3, the DNA is TGTGCCAGCAGCTTAGTCGGGACAATCGCTGAAGCTTTCTTT. Its translation: CASSLVGTIAEAFF.

The V call is TRBV19, the J call TRBJ1-2; 9 bases fit TRBD1. V shed 4 bases and J 4 bases; nucleotides not matched to a gene: 4. In germline, CDR1 is LNHDA, CDR2 SQIVND (reference sequence). CDR3 length equals 14 residues. For the CDR3, the DNA is TGTGCCAGTAGTAACAGGGGGCTAATCTATGGCTACACCTTC. Amino acids: CASSNRGLIYGYTF.

The V and J genes are TRBV7-2 and TRBJ1-5; D is ambiguous. CDR3 length equals 15 residues. The germline V gene encodes CDR1 SGHTA and CDR2 FQGNSA. The V gene lost 3 bases and the J gene lost 1 base, with 10 bases spanning the gap. CDR3 in amino acids: CASSFDGVSNQPQHF. The CDR3 DNA follows: TGTGCCAGCAGCTTCGACGGGGTGAGCAATCAGCCCCAGCATTTT.

The chain has TRBV19 and TRBJ2-1, with D perhaps matching TRBD2 (5 bases). The germline V gene encodes CDR1 LNHDA and CDR2 SQIVND (reference sequence). V shed 5 bases and J shed 3 bases, with 17 bases lying between them. The CDR3 contains 16 residues. The CDR3 sequence: CASSLLLAGGYNEQFF. The CDR3 coding sequence is TGTGCCAGTAGTCTCCTCCTAGCCGGCGGCTACAATGAGCAGTTCTTC. The whole variable domain, remainder taken from reference TRBV19 and TRBJ2-1, is DGGITQSPKYLFRKEGQNVTLSCEQNLNHDAMYWYRQDPGQGLRLIYYSQIVNDFQKGDIAEGYSVSREKKESFPLTVTSAQKNPTAFYLCASSLLLAGGYNEQFFGPGTRLTVL.

V gene TRBV3-1 (or the pseudogene TRBV3-2) combines with J gene TRBJ2-1, with 8 bases aligning to TRBD2. Trimming took 1 base from V and 7 from J; bases not matched to a gene: 6. This CDR3 comprises 15 residues. Germline V gene lookup returns CDR1 LGHDT and CDR2 YNNKEL (reference sequence). CDR3 DNA: TGTGCCAGCAGCCAAGGAGCGGGAGTGAAAAATGAGCAGTTCTTC. Its protein product is CASSQGAGVKNEQFF.

The gene calls are TRBV28 and TRBJ2-7; TRBD2 agrees at 12 bases. This CDR3 contains 15 residues. Germline V gene lookup returns CDR1 MDHEN and CDR2 SYDVKM. Trimming took 5 bases from V and 2 from J; bases not matched to a gene: 4. The CDR3 bases are TGTGCCAGCAGTACTAGCGGGGGGCCCACCTACGAGCAGTACTTC. Residues: CASSTSGGPTYEQYF.

The chain has TRBV27 and TRBJ2-7; either TRBD1 or TRBD2 may supply D (5 bases each). Germline V CDR1 and CDR2: MNHEY, SMNVEV (reference sequence). This CDR3 contains 14 residues. V was shortened by 8 bases and J by 2 bases, with 16 bases between the two germline ends. The CDR3 sequence is CASCRGSSTYEQYF. In DNA form, the CDR3 reads TGTGCCAGCTGCCGGGGCTCATCCACCTACGAGCAGTACTTC.

The chain couples TRBV25-1 to TRBJ1-1; TRBD1 agrees at 8 bases. CDR1 and CDR2 from the germline V gene are MGHDK and SYGVNS. The CDR3 sequence is 13 residues long. Trimming removed 8 bases from V and 4 bases from J; junction bases left unmatched: 6. CDR3: CASASTGGTEAFF. CDR3 nucleotide sequence: TGTGCCAGCGCCTCCACAGGGGGCACTGAAGCTTTCTTT.

The chain recombines TRBV28 with TRBJ1-1; D unresolved. Per the germline V gene, CDR1 is MDHEN and CDR2 is SYDVKM. The V and J ends lost 7 bases and 4 bases respectively, with 13 bases between them. The CDR3 is 13 amino acids. This CDR3 reads CASTWRASTEAFF. CDR3 in DNA: TGTGCCAGCACCTGGAGGGCGAGCACTGAAGCTTTCTTT. The entire variable domain, with the rest obtained from reference TRBV28 and TRBJ1-1, is as follows: DVKVTQSSRYLVKRTGEKVFLECVQDMDHENMFWYRQDPGLGLRLIYFSYDVKMKEKGDIPEGYSVSREKKERFSLILESASTNQTSMYLCASTWRASTEAFFGQGTRLTVV.

This clone was observed a handful of times. This CDR3 reads CASRPGTAGNTIYF. DNA of the CDR3: TGTGCCAGCAGGCCGGGGACGGCTGGAAACACCATATATTTT. The gene calls are TRBV27 and TRBJ1-3, with D possibly being TRBD1 (5 bases). The CDR3 contains 14 residues. From germline, CDR1 is MNHEY and CDR2 SMNVEV (reference sequence). With 6 bases removed from V and 2 bases from J, the gap between germline ends came to 11 bases.

J is TRBJ1-3 and V is TRBV6-7; a possible D gene is TRBD1 (5 bases). Being an ORF, TRBV6-7 has a function that is uncertain. CDR3 length equals 16 residues. V lost 0 bases, J lost 4 bases, and 13 bases lay in between. CDR3 in DNA: TGTGCCAGCAGTTACTCGATAGGGGTGAAAGGAAACACCATATATTTT. Translated, it gives CASSYSIGVKGNTIYF.

V usage is TRBV30 and J usage is TRBJ1-5; 9 bases agree with TRBD1. The CDR3 spans 14 residues. In germline, CDR1 is GTSNPN, CDR2 SVGIG (reference sequence). V shed 4 bases, J shed 4 bases, and the junction held 5 bases outside the gene matches. The CDR3 sequence: CAWNDRGVNQPQHF. CDR3 bases: TGTGCCTGGAACGACAGGGGGGTGAATCAGCCCCAGCATTTT.